These 14 T cell receptor beta chains were all obtained from the same sample, sequenced in a study of blood T cell repertoires in COVID-19. Using immunoSEQ multiplex PCR, the repertoire was profiled, and TCRdb retains in-frame clones only, with some absent. The sample has over 85,000 clones; more than 70% are singletons. The sequenced sample was peripheral blood. All receptors come from a woman of 80 years or more with active COVID-19.

This clone was counted between two and nine times. The rearrangement links TRBV18 to TRBJ2-3, with D uncertain. This CDR3 spans 12 amino acids. V was shortened by 2 bases and J by 4 bases, with 4 bases between the two germline ends. In germline, CDR1 is KGHSH, CDR2 LQKENI. In nucleotides, the CDR3 is TGTGCCAGCTCACCAGCGGCAGATACGCAGTATTTT. It codes for CASSPAADTQYF.

This chain joins TRBV5-1 and TRBJ2-3; 8 nucleotides align to TRBD2. The CDR3 length is 15 residues. Germline trimming cut 6 bases from V and 1 base from J; bases unmatched to any gene: 7. Germline CDR1 SGHRS, CDR2 YFSETQ. The chain's CDR3 is CASTPLTSGTDTQYF. Here the CDR3 DNA reads TGCGCCAGCACCCCACTGACTAGCGGCACAGATACGCAGTATTTT.

This chain links TRBV7-9 with TRBJ2-7; 10 nucleotides line up with TRBD2. Unmatched junction bases numbered 2, after V lost 4 bases and J lost 2 bases. Germline values: CDR1 SEHNR, CDR2 FQNEAQ (reference sequence). The CDR3 has 14 residues. The CDR3 sequence is CASSSSGSAYEQYF. CDR3 DNA: TGTGCCAGCAGCTCTAGCGGGAGCGCCTACGAGCAGTACTTC.

The chain carries TRBV6-5 and TRBJ1-1, with TRBD1 identical over 7 bases. V shed 2 bases, J shed 1 base, and the junction held 7 bases outside the gene matches. Germline loops: CDR1 MNHEY, CDR2 SVGAGI. The CDR3 consists of 16 residues. The CDR3 spells CASSYQGRGANTEAFF. CDR3 nucleotides: TGTGCCAGCAGTTACCAGGGCAGGGGGGCGAACACTGAAGCTTTCTTT.

The rearrangement joins TRBV11-2 to TRBJ2-3; 8 nucleotides line up with TRBD2. Germline V CDR1 and CDR2: SGHAT, FQNNGV. The CDR3 totals 16 residues. J lost 6 bases, V lost 4 bases, and 12 bases had no gene match. The CDR3 bases are TGTGCCAGCAGCTCGTTACTAGCGGCAAGAGGGGATACGCAGTATTTT. The encoded protein is CASSSLLAARGDTQYF.

CDR3 loop: CSVASGQGETQYF. The DNA for the CDR3 is TGCAGCGTTGCTAGCGGGCAAGGAGAGACCCAGTACTTC. This sequence joins TRBV29-1 and TRBJ2-5, with 8 bases aligning to TRBD2. CDR1 SQVTM and CDR2 ANQGSEA come from the germline V gene. This CDR3 has 13 amino acids. The V segment lost 4 bases and the J segment 4 bases; nucleotides outside the gene matches: 5.

The chain is built from TRBV29-1 and TRBJ2-7; TRBD1 agrees at 9 bases. This CDR3 has 15 residues. Germline CDR1 is SQVTM and CDR2 is ANQGSEA. V lost 7 bases, J lost 4 bases, and 14 bases stayed unmatched. CDR3 nucleotide sequence: TGCAGCGCTCTACCAGGTGGGACAGGGCGGTACGAGCAGTACTTC. Protein sequence: CSALPGGTGRYEQYF.

The V and J genes are TRBV5-1 and TRBJ2-2, with D hard to call. Germline V CDR1 and CDR2: SGHRS, YFSETQ. There are 12 residues in the CDR3. Trimming cost V 4 bases and J 1 base, with 2 bases left between them. CDR3 in amino acids: CASSQNTGELFF. CDR3 sequence (DNA): TGCGCCAGCAGCCAGAACACCGGGGAGCTGTTTTTT.

The J gene is TRBJ1-3, the V gene TRBV9; D remains ambiguous. Germline V gene data show CDR1 as SGDLS and CDR2 as YYNGEE. The CDR3 has 12 residues. Trimming removed 3 bases from V and 4 bases from J, with 5 bases in between. CDR3 loop: CASSGQGNTIYF. CDR3 in DNA: TGTGCCAGCAGCGGCCAGGGAAACACCATATATTTT.

This clone was observed a handful of times. The genes are TRBV9 and TRBJ2-1; 7 positions match TRBD1. CDR3 size: 14 residues. Losses at the gene ends were 4 bases for V and 4 bases for J; bases not matched to a gene: 5. From germline, CDR1 is SGDLS and CDR2 YYNGEE. CDR3 amino acids: CASSTEDRYNEQFF. DNA for the CDR3: TGTGCCAGCAGCACCGAGGACAGGTACAATGAGCAGTTCTTC.

The chain carries TRBV2 and TRBJ2-5; 9 positions agree with TRBD2. From germline, CDR1 is SNHLY and CDR2 FYNNEI. After removal of 3 bases from V and 4 bases from J, the junction contained 9 bases not matched to a gene. The CDR3 is 16 residues long. Written as DNA, the CDR3 is TGTGCCAGCAGTGAGGAGTCTAGCGGGGCCGGAGAGACCCAGTACTTC. Translating it yields CASSEESSGAGETQYF.

The chain is built from TRBV7-2 and TRBJ2-2, with 10 bases that match TRBD1. The germline V gene encodes CDR1 SGHTA and CDR2 FQGNSA. This CDR3 has 16 residues. With 4 bases clipped from V and 1 base from J, the junction kept 3 bases outside the gene matches. The CDR3 here is CASSYRDRGNTGELFF. The DNA of the CDR3 is TGTGCCAGCAGCTACCGGGACAGGGGGAACACCGGGGAGCTGTTTTTT.

The chain is built from TRBV12-3 or TRBV12-4 and TRBJ2-1; D remains ambiguous. Trimming removed 6 bases from V and 5 bases from J, with 8 bases in between. The CDR3 spans 12 residues. The CDR3 DNA sequence: TGTGCCAGCAGGTACCGGGACAATGAGCAGTTCTTC. It encodes CASRYRDNEQFF.

The chain combines TRBV10-3 with TRBJ2-7, with 12 bases lining up with TRBD2. The CDR3 is 14 residues long. CDR1 and CDR2 from the germline V gene are ENHRY and SYGVKD. The V segment lost 0 bases and the J segment 9 bases; nucleotides outside the gene matches: 3. This CDR3 reads CAISESTSGGGQYF. CDR3 sequence (DNA): TGTGCCATCAGTGAGTCGACTAGCGGGGGTGGGCAGTACTTC.